Listed below are T cell receptor beta chains from one sample, sequenced in a study of T cell changes during pregnancy in multiple sclerosis. Data came from immunoSEQ multiplex PCR; TCRdb stores just in-frame clones and leaves some out. The sample holds some 55,000 clones, 75% to 95% seen once. Sequences were derived from peripheral blood, sampled after pregnancy. The receptors come from a female donor in good health, enrolled as a control in a pregnancy study. Each CDR3 is given with its conserved first and last residue. Fields, in order: CDR3 DNA, CDR3 protein, V gene, J gene, clone size, D gene. D genes are given only for firm matches. Clone size appears in some rows only: once, few, many, or a class for an expanded clone.

TGTGCCAGCAGTTACACCGGACTGTACACAGATACGCAGTATTTT	CASSYTGLYTDTQYF	TRBV6-5	TRBJ2-3	NA	NA
TGCGCCAGCAGCTTGGGAGCAGGCCTCTCCTACGAGCAGTACTTC	CASSLGAGLSYEQYF	TRBV5-1	TRBJ2-7	NA	NA
TGTGCCAGCTCACCACCTACACAATACAATGAGCAGTTCTTC	CASSPPTQYNEQFF	TRBV18	TRBJ2-1	few	NA
TGTGCTAGTGGTTTGGTACGGCTAGCGGGAGACGCCTACAATGAGCAGTTCTTC	CASGLVRLAGDAYNEQFF	TRBV12-5	TRBJ2-1	NA	TRBD2
TGTGCCAGCAGCTTGAAGGGGAAGGACACTGAAGCTTTCTTT	CASSLKGKDTEAFF	TRBV5-6	TRBJ1-1	NA	NA
TGTGCTAGTGGTTTGGCCGCTGGCTCGCCCCTCCACTTT	CASGLAAGSPLHF	TRBV12-5	TRBJ1-6	NA	NA
TGTGCCAGCAGCAAGGCGGGGGGAACAGAGAAACTGTTTTTT	CASSKAGGTEKLFF	TRBV28	TRBJ1-4	NA	NA
TGTGCCAGCAGCGCCCAGGGTAGGGGCACTGAAGCTTTCTTT	CASSAQGRGTEAFF	TRBV9	TRBJ1-1	few	NA
TGTGCCAGTAGTACTCAGGGACAGGGCCCTGGTGGCTATGGCTACACCTTC	CASSTQGQGPGGYGYTF	TRBV19	TRBJ1-2	NA	TRBD1
TGCGCCAGCCGCCCGCAGGGGGCTAACACCGGGGAGCTGTTTTTT	CASRPQGANTGELFF	TRBV5-1	TRBJ2-2	NA	TRBD1
TGCGCCAGCAGCTTGGTGGCAGGGGATAATCTAGCCAAAAACATTCAGTACTTC	CASSLVAGDNLAKNIQYF	TRBV5-1	TRBJ2-4	NA	NA
TGTGCCACCAGCAGGGGAACGGGACAGGGTATCGACGAGCAGTACTTC	CATSRGTGQGIDEQYF	TRBV15	TRBJ2-7	once	TRBD1
TGCGCCAGCAGCCCGGGGGGGGACTATGGCTACACCTTC	CASSPGGDYGYTF	TRBV5-1	TRBJ1-2	NA	NA
TGTGCCAGCAGCCCCGTGGACACGGGAGTGGAGACCCAGTACTTC	CASSPVDTGVETQYF	TRBV6-5	TRBJ2-5	NA	NA
TGCAGCGTTGGCGGCCAGGGGGATGGCTACACCTTC	CSVGGQGDGYTF	TRBV29-1	TRBJ1-2	once	TRBD1
TGTGCCATCCGACCGGGACTAGCGGCGTCTGGGGAGCTGTTTTTT	CAIRPGLAASGELFF	TRBV6-1	TRBJ2-2	NA	TRBD2
TGTGCCAGCAGCGCCCGACAGGGCGAATACACCGGGGAGCTGTTTTTT	CASSARQGEYTGELFF	TRBV11-3	TRBJ2-2	NA	TRBD1
TGTGCCACCAGCAGAGGGTCCGGAGTAATGGGGGGGATGAACACTGAAGCTTTCTTT	CATSRGSGVMGGMNTEAFF	TRBV15	TRBJ1-1	NA	NA
TGTGCCAGTAGTATACGACAAGAGAACACTGAAGCTTTCTTT	CASSIRQENTEAFF	TRBV19	TRBJ1-1	NA	NA
TGTGCCAGCAGTTTGGGACAGGGTAACTATGGCTACACCTTC	CASSLGQGNYGYTF	TRBV6-6	TRBJ1-2	few	TRBD1
TGTGCCAGCAGGGAGTACACCGGGGAGCTGTTTTTT	CASREYTGELFF	TRBV27	TRBJ2-2	NA	NA
TGTGCCAGCAGGTTCGGAGGGAGCTCTGGGGCCAACGTCCTGACTTTC	CASRFGGSSGANVLTF	TRBV2	TRBJ2-6	few	NA
TGTGCCAGCAGTACCGGGGGGTACACTGAAGCTTTCTTT	CASSTGGYTEAFF	TRBV6-6	TRBJ1-1	NA	NA
TGTGCCAGCAGCTTCTCAGGGGGCCCCTACGAGCAGTACTTC	CASSFSGGPYEQYF	TRBV11-2	TRBJ2-7	NA	TRBD1
TGTGCCAGCAGCTTGGCCAGGGGGCTCGCTGAAGCTTTCTTT	CASSLARGLAEAFF	TRBV5-4	TRBJ1-1	NA	TRBD1
TGTGCCAGCAGAATGGACAGGTTTACCTACAATGAGCAGTTCTTC	CASRMDRFTYNEQFF	TRBV6-4	TRBJ2-1	NA	TRBD1
TGTGCCATCAAAGGTGGTAGCGCGTACAATGAGCAGTTCTTC	CAIKGGSAYNEQFF	TRBV10-3	TRBJ2-1	NA	NA
TGTGCCAGCAGCCTTAGAATGCAGGGGAATCAGCCCCAGCATTTT	CASSLRMQGNQPQHF	TRBV7-2	TRBJ1-5	NA	NA
TGTGCCAGTAGTATAGATCTCCCGGATACGCAGTATTTT	CASSIDLPDTQYF	TRBV19	TRBJ2-3	NA	NA
TGTGCCAGCTCACCGGGGGGGGCTTTTGGTGGCGAGCAGTACTTC	CASSPGGAFGGEQYF	TRBV11-3	TRBJ2-7	NA	TRBD2
TGTGCCAGCAGACGAACTAGCGGTTCCTACAATGAGCAGTTCTTC	CASRRTSGSYNEQFF	TRBV27	TRBJ2-1	NA	TRBD2
TGTGCCATCAGTGATCCCGGACTAGCGGGAGGCAATGAGCAGTTCTTC	CAISDPGLAGGNEQFF	TRBV10-3	TRBJ2-1	NA	TRBD2
TGTGCCAGCAGTCTGTCCAGGTCAGGTGGCTACACCTTC	CASSLSRSGGYTF	TRBV27	TRBJ1-2	NA	NA
TGTGCCAGCAGCCGAACCCAGGGACAGGGGGCCTCGCAGTACTTC	CASSRTQGQGASQYF	TRBV7-2	TRBJ2-7	NA	TRBD1
TGTGCCAGCAGCTACACATCGGGACAGGGAACACAGCCCCAGCATTTT	CASSYTSGQGTQPQHF	TRBV5-5	TRBJ1-5	NA	TRBD1